Listed here are 28 T cell receptor beta chains from one sample, sequenced in a study of beta chain features in type 1 diabetes. These TCRs are of unknown antigen specificity. Notes on the study in general: Type 1 diabetes patients had moderately but significantly shorter TCRB CDR3s in all four CD4+ subsets.

All of the isolated RNA was reverse transcribed, so expressed TCRB transcripts were sequenced. The method was immunoSEQ multiplex PCR; TCRdb's version includes in-frame clones alone and lacks a portion of them. In the table there are under 300,000 clones, approximately 15% of which are singletons. Sequencing input: naive CD4+ T cells from blood. Receptors were obtained from a man aged 25-40 years with type 1 diabetes.

This chain connects TRBV12-2 to TRBJ2-7; TRBD1, the table's D call, was not compared with the DNA. TRBV12-2 is listed as a pseudogene. This CDR3 has 15 residues. In DNA form, the CDR3 reads TGTGCAAGTCGGGAACAGGGACCAGACTCCTACGAGCAGTACTTC. It codes for CASREQGPDSYEQYF.

V gene TRBV2 combines with J gene TRBJ2-7, with 13 nucleotides matching TRBD2. The length of the CDR3 is 14 residues. J was trimmed by 6 bases and V by 8 bases; bases with no gene match: 7. Germline lookup yields CDR1 SNHLY and CDR2 FYNNEI. The CDR3 sequence is CASGQLAGGVEQYF. In DNA form, the CDR3 reads TGTGCCAGCGGACAACTAGCGGGAGGGGTCGAGCAGTACTTC.

This chain joins TRBV28 and TRBJ2-5, with 14 bases identical to TRBD2. The CDR3 is made up of 17 amino acids. CDR1 and CDR2 from the germline V gene are MDHEN and SYDVKM. J was trimmed by 5 bases and V by 1 base; bases with no gene match: 6. DNA of the CDR3: TGTGCCAGCAGTTTATTACGACTAGCGGGAGGGGAGGAGACCCAGTACTTC. As protein: CASSLLRLAGGEETQYF.

This clone showed up just a few times. This rearrangement joins TRBV30 to TRBJ2-2; 8 bases are a match to TRBD1. The junction had 8 bases not matched to a gene; V was cut back by 4 bases and J by 4 bases. The CDR3 extends over 15 amino acids. The germline gives CDR1 GTSNPN, CDR2 SVGIG (reference sequence). The CDR3 reads CAWTEGQVLTGELFF. The DNA of the CDR3 is TGTGCCTGGACCGAGGGACAGGTGCTCACCGGGGAGCTGTTTTTT.

The chain is built from TRBV28 and TRBJ2-7; D is possibly TRBD2 (5 bases). In germline, CDR1 is MDHEN, CDR2 SYDVKM. CDR3 length: 13 residues. Trimming left V 7 bases short and J 2 bases short, with 12 bases between. Here the CDR3 DNA reads TGTGCCAGCACCTGGACTGATCCCTACGAGCAGTACTTC. This translates into CASTWTDPYEQYF.

The V gene is TRBV7-6, the J gene TRBJ2-7; 7 bases match TRBD1. CDR1 is SGHVS, CDR2 FNYEAQ, per germline. The CDR3 consists of 14 residues. V was clipped by 3 bases and J by 0 bases; unmatched bases: 2. The CDR3 coding sequence is TGTGCCAGCAGCTTGGGACAGCTCTCCTACGAGCAGTACTTC. Translated, it gives CASSLGQLSYEQYF.

This clone appeared a few times. The chain combines TRBV10-1 with TRBJ2-5, with D perhaps TRBD1 (5 bases). Trimming cost V 2 bases and J 0 bases, with 10 bases left between them. Per germline, CDR1 WNHNN and CDR2 SYGVQD (reference sequence). The CDR3 sequence is 15 residues long. The CDR3 DNA reads as TGCGCCAGCAGTGAGGCTCCAGGGAACCAAGAGACCCAGTACTTC. Amino acid sequence: CASSEAPGNQETQYF.

CDR3 sequence: CASSPLMRDPSSGANVLTF. In DNA, the CDR3 is TGTGCCAGCTCACCTTTGATGAGGGATCCGAGCTCTGGGGCCAACGTCCTGACTTTC. The chain links TRBV18 to TRBJ2-6; TRBD2 is a possible D gene (5 bases). The CDR3 spans 19 residues. Germline CDR1 reads KGHSH; CDR2 reads LQKENI. The V and J ends lost 3 bases and 0 bases respectively, with 18 bases between them.

This clone was picked up a small number of times. The V and J genes are TRBV6-1 and TRBJ2-1; 8 nucleotides agree with TRBD1. The CDR3 has 15 amino acids. Looked up from germline, CDR1 is MNHNS and CDR2 is SASEGT. V shed 5 bases and J 2 bases; nucleotides not matched to a gene: 5. CDR3 sequence (DNA): TGTGCCAGCAGTTTCCGGGACAGGACCTACAATGAGCAGTTCTTC. It specifies CASSFRDRTYNEQFF.

This clone showed up just a few times. The gene calls are TRBV30 and TRBJ2-4; TRBD1 aligns across 9 bases. The CDR3 contains 13 residues. Germline assignment: CDR1 GTSNPN and CDR2 SVGIG (reference sequence). The V and J ends lost 2 bases and 6 bases, in that order; junction bases with no gene match: 2. CDR3: CAWSPGQGNIQYF. The CDR3 region has the DNA TGTGCCTGGAGTCCGGGACAGGGAAACATTCAGTACTTC.

The chain carries TRBV18 and TRBJ1-1; D may be TRBD1 (5 bases). This CDR3 region has 16 residues. Germline CDR1 KGHSH, CDR2 LQKENI. V gave up 2 bases and J gave up 1 base, with 14 bases separating them. In DNA form, the CDR3 reads TGTGCCAGCTCACCAACCTTACAGGTAACGAACACTGAAGCTTTCTTT. It translates to CASSPTLQVTNTEAFF.

The J gene is TRBJ1-5, the V gene TRBV6-1; 7 bases fit TRBD1. The ends lost 3 bases at V and 5 bases at J; junction bases unmatched: 4. The CDR3 spans 14 residues. CDR1 and CDR2 from the germline V gene are MNHNS and SASEGT. DNA of the CDR3: TGTGCCAGCAGTGACCGGACAGGCGATCAGCCCCAGCATTTT. Encoded protein: CASSDRTGDQPQHF.

J is TRBJ2-7 and V is TRBV5-1; the D is unclear. This CDR3 contains 14 residues. Trimming removed 0 bases at V and 5 bases at J, with 12 bases between. Germline assignment: CDR1 SGHRS and CDR2 YFSETQ. CDR3 bases: TGCGCCAGCAGCTTGGTACCGAGTAGCAACGAGCAGTACTTC. It translates to CASSLVPSSNEQYF.

The gene calls are TRBV25-1 and TRBJ1-4; D gene ambiguous. The CDR3 contains 14 residues. Trimming pared 1 base from V and 3 bases from J, leaving 6 bases between. The germline CDR1 and CDR2 sequences are MGHDK and SYGVNS. The CDR3: CASSESGPNEKLFF. For the CDR3, the DNA is TGTGCCAGCAGTGAATCCGGTCCTAATGAAAAACTGTTTTTT.

The chain links TRBV10-3 to TRBJ1-1; maybe TRBD1 (5 bases). CDR1 and CDR2 from the germline V gene are ENHRY and SYGVKD. V was clipped by 4 bases and J by 5 bases, with 14 bases between them. The CDR3 loop spans 14 amino acids. The CDR3 reads CAISGWVQGTEAFF. The DNA of the CDR3 is TGTGCCATCAGTGGATGGGTGCAGGGAACTGAAGCTTTCTTT.

This chain uses TRBV2 with TRBJ1-5, with D unresolved. This CDR3 spans 13 amino acids. V was pared by 8 bases and J by 1 base, with 9 bases between. Looked up from germline, CDR1 is SNHLY and CDR2 is FYNNEI. CDR3: CASVADSNQPQHF. The CDR3 region has the DNA TGTGCCAGCGTAGCGGACAGCAATCAGCCCCAGCATTTT. The whole variable domain, filled in from reference TRBV2 and TRBJ1-5, reads EPEVTQTPSHQVTQMGQEVILRCVPISNHLYFYWYRQILGQKVEFLVSFYNNEISEKSEIFDDQFSVERPDGSNFTLKIRSTKLEDSAMYFCASVADSNQPQHFGDGTRLSIL.

The gene calls are TRBV30 and TRBJ2-3; TRBD2 agrees at 12 bases. This CDR3 region has 20 residues. From germline, CDR1 is GTSNPN and CDR2 SVGIG (reference sequence). V lost 2 bases and J lost 2; bases outside the gene matches: 17. The CDR3 nucleotides are TGTGCCTGGAGTTTTGGGGCTAGCGGGGGGGCGATTGAACTCACAGATACGCAGTATTTT. It yields the protein CAWSFGASGGAIELTDTQYF.

In its sample, this clone was seen a few times. The chain carries TRBV7-6 and TRBJ2-7; D might be TRBD1 (6 bases). V lost 5 bases and J lost 3, with 11 bases in between. Germline-derived CDR1 and CDR2 are SGHVS and FNYEAQ. There are 13 residues in the CDR3. CDR3 protein: CASSNWTDYEQYF. The CDR3 DNA follows: TGTGCCAGCAGCAACTGGACAGACTACGAGCAGTACTTC.

The gene calls are TRBV5-6 and TRBJ2-1; TRBD1 aligns across 9 bases. V was pared by 5 bases and J by 7 bases, with 10 bases of the junction left unmatched. Germline loops: CDR1 SGHDT, CDR2 YYEEEE. The CDR3 contains 15 residues. In DNA form, the CDR3 reads TGTGCCAGCAGGCCTCGGGACAGGGCAAGGAATGAGCAGTTCTTC. It is translated as CASRPRDRARNEQFF.

V gene TRBV6-5 combines with J gene TRBJ1-1; no reliable D call. This CDR3 is built from 12 residues. The germline gives CDR1 MNHEY, CDR2 SVGAGI. Trimming pared 9 bases from V and 0 bases from J, leaving 8 bases between. CDR3 nucleotide sequence: TGTGCCAGGCGGGTGATGAACACTGAAGCTTTCTTT. It is translated as CARRVMNTEAFF.

The chain is built from TRBV30 and TRBJ1-1; D is unclear. This CDR3 comprises 14 residues. CDR1 is GTSNPN, CDR2 SVGIG, per germline (reference sequence). The V end lost 3 bases, the J end lost 3 bases, and 14 bases lay between the germline ends. The CDR3 is CAWRFPGLDTEAFF. The CDR3 DNA follows: TGTGCCTGGAGATTTCCGGGTTTAGACACTGAAGCTTTCTTT.

The table lists this clone with a few counts. The chain is built from TRBV5-4 and TRBJ2-2; D perhaps matches TRBD1 (5 bases). The CDR3 totals 16 residues. Germline V gives CDR1 SGHNT, CDR2 YYREEE (reference sequence). Trimming pared 2 bases from V and 4 bases from J, leaving 15 bases between. The CDR3 loop is CASSLPPQGATGELFF. CDR3 nucleotides: TGTGCCAGCAGCTTACCTCCCCAAGGGGCCACCGGGGAGCTGTTTTTT.

The chain has TRBV29-1 and TRBJ2-7; perhaps TRBD1 as D (7 bases). V was pared by 5 bases and J by 4 bases, with 15 bases between. The CDR3 runs to 13 residues. CDR1 and CDR2 from the germline V gene are SQVTM and ANQGSEA. In nucleotides, the CDR3 is TGCAGCGTTTACTTACAGGGGAGGTACGAGCAGTACTTC. It is translated as CSVYLQGRYEQYF.

This sequence joins TRBV28 and TRBJ2-3, with TRBD2 matching over 11 bases. J was trimmed by 2 bases and V by 5 bases; bases with no gene match: 3. The CDR3 runs to 15 residues. Germline CDR1 reads MDHEN; CDR2 reads SYDVKM. CDR3 in amino acids: CASSLAGGVTDTQYF. The CDR3 region has the DNA TGTGCCAGCAGTCTAGCGGGGGGCGTCACAGATACGCAGTATTTT. The entire variable domain, with the rest obtained from reference TRBV28 and TRBJ2-3, is as follows: DVKVTQSSRYLVKRTGEKVFLECVQDMDHENMFWYRQDPGLGLRLIYFSYDVKMKEKGDIPEGYSVSREKKERFSLILESASTNQTSMYLCASSLAGGVTDTQYFGPGTRLTVL.

The rearrangement joins TRBV5-1 to TRBJ2-5, with D possibly TRBD2 on 5 matching bases. Germline CDR1 and CDR2: SGHRS and YFSETQ. Trimming removed 0 bases from V and 3 bases from J, with 12 bases in between. This CDR3 contains 15 residues. The DNA of the CDR3 is TGCGCCAGCAGCTTGGCCGCCAGGACTGAAGAGACCCAGTACTTC. Translation gives CASSLAARTEETQYF. Full variable domain (outside the CDR3, taken from reference TRBV5-1 and TRBJ2-5): KAGVTQTPRYLIKTRGQQVTLSCSPISGHRSVSWYQQTPGQGLQFLFEYFSETQRNKGNFPGRFSGRQFSNSRSEMNVSTLELGDSALYLCASSLAARTEETQYFGPGTRLLVL.

CDR3 region: CASEGSSNQPQHF. The CDR3 DNA follows: TGTGCTAGTGAAGGGAGCAGCAATCAGCCCCAGCATTTT. J is TRBJ1-5 and V is TRBV12-5; D not resolved. V lost 7 bases to trimming and J lost 1 base, with 8 bases between them. Per the germline V gene, CDR1 is LGHNT and CDR2 is FRNRAP. The CDR3 is 13 amino acids.

The chain is built from TRBV4-1 and TRBJ1-5; D ambiguous. The CDR3 is 16 residues long. Germline assignment: CDR1 MGHRA and CDR2 YSYEKL. The V gene lost 0 bases and the J gene lost 2 bases, with 11 bases spanning the gap. CDR3 residues: CASSQEGPGGNQPQHF. CDR3 coding DNA: TGCGCCAGCAGCCAAGAGGGTCCGGGTGGCAATCAGCCCCAGCATTTT.

The rearrangement uses TRBV6-5 and TRBJ2-5; TRBD1 matches at 7 bases. The ends lost 6 bases at V and 5 bases at J; junction bases unmatched: 6. Germline V gene lookup returns CDR1 MNHEY and CDR2 SVGAGI. The CDR3 extends over 13 amino acids. CDR3 in amino acids: CASSRSRGETQYF. CDR3 DNA: TGTGCCAGCAGCCGTAGCAGGGGGGAGACCCAGTACTTC.